The present T cell receptor (beta chain) was sequenced within a study of regulatory T cells in long-lasting Graves disease. Overall study results and limits: TCR diversity was lower in persistent Graves' patients than in newly diagnosed ones.

With iRepertoire HTBI primers and Arm-PCR of CDR3 regions, TCR beta libraries were built. TCRdb independently ran MiXCR on the multiplex PCR reads; one entry per CDR3 protein. The data show over 500,000 distinct CDR3 sequences, around 15% seen once. This clonotype was counted many times. The antigen is not known. V was shortened by 5 bases and J by 2 bases, with 16 bases between the two germline ends. The V gene's germline CDR1 is DFQATT and CDR2 SNEGSKA (reference sequence). The CDR3 is made up of 15 amino acids. Time point of the sample: newly diagnosed GD, antithyroid drugs for less than 3 months. Researchers made the TCR library from RNA that was extracted from PBMCs. As a group, patients came from one endocrinology department in Xi'an, China. The same data also went into a second study, on T cells in Graves' hyperthyroidism and ophthalmopathy. That publication notes: Researchers ran a first-round RT-PCR on the TCR CDR3 using the HTBI primer set. In blood, most of the thyroid clonotypes expanded above 0.001 were also present.

The clonotype was recovered from a man between 18 and 29 years old with Graves disease. Material: peripheral blood mononuclear cells (PBMCs), obtained at new diagnosis, from a patient treated with antithyroid drugs. The chain combines TRBV20-1 with TRBJ1-5; D is uncertain. CDR3 sequence (DNA): TGCAGTGCTCCAGCCCGGGGATCGGGCAATCAGCCCCAGCATTTT. Amino acid sequence: CSAPARGSGNQPQHF.